This TCR beta chain was sequenced in a study of OX40 agonist ivuxolimab in advanced cancers. The overall study: Every 2 weeks, patients received ivuxolimab intravenously, dosed at 0.01 to 10 mg/kg. Findings and limits, study-wide: The 0.1-3.0 mg/kg partial responders had among the lowest clonal expansion.

Only in-frame clones appear in the TCRdb table, and some are missing; sequencing was by immunoSEQ multiplex PCR. The table has 90,000 or so clones, roughly 89% seen once. Trimming pared 5 bases from V and 0 bases from J, leaving 17 bases between. Looked up from germline, CDR1 is MDHEN and CDR2 is SYDVKM. This CDR3 contains 16 residues. Details on this clone: The antigen is undetermined.

This sequence joins TRBV28 and TRBJ2-7, with D perhaps TRBD2 (5 bases). This TCR was recovered from an adult with an advanced solid tumor such as melanoma, head and neck, liver or kidney cancer. The sample was CD4+ or CD8+ T cells sorted from blood, taken in a trial of the OX40 agonist ivuxolimab. CDR3 nucleotide sequence: TGTGCCAGCAGTCCAAACCGATGGACTGGCTCCTACGAGCAGTACTTC. This translates into CASSPNRWTGSYEQYF.